This T cell receptor (beta chain) was documented in a study of cytomegalovirus exposure and HLA in healthy donors. Findings of the study overall: Three of the chains that were CMV-associated were confirmed in vitro to be specific for CMV antigens. A later examination showed that TCR association rates differed by HLA locus, with DRB1 most and HLA-C fewest. Later on, analysis showed that most CMV-associated TCR beta chains appeared to be HLA-restricted.

13 Jbeta primers and 60 Vbeta primers were used for the PCR. In the original analysis: A later analysis tallied 80 million or so unique TCR beta chains, roughly 11 million of them shared. Generated by immunoSEQ multiplex PCR, the TCRdb table keeps only in-frame clones and is missing some. The DNA gave D and trimming, while V, J and clone size come from that table. This table holds around 160,000 clones, about 75% found once. Remarks on this clone: Its antigen is as yet unknown.

Germline assignment: CDR1 KGHSH and CDR2 LQKENI. The CDR3 length is 17 residues. Unmatched junction bases numbered 7, after V lost 3 bases and J lost 1 base. This chain uses TRBV18 with TRBJ2-7, with 12 bases identical to TRBD2. The origin of this receptor is a man aged 50 or older in good health and CMV-seropositive. Sequencing input: PBMCs. The CDR3 loop is CASSPNLLAGGSYEQYF. CDR3 nucleotide sequence: TGTGCCAGCTCACCCAACCTACTAGCGGGGGGATCCTACGAGCAGTACTTC.